The 26 T cell receptor beta chains reported below all come from one sample, sequenced in a study of T-cell reconstitution after alpha-beta-depleted transplantation in children. Using unique molecular identifiers, the investigators prepared the TCRbeta library. TCRdb re-derived calls from the PCR reads in MiXCR, one entry per CDR3 protein. The sample has some 43,000 distinct CDR3 sequences, around 9% seen once; the top ten hold approximately 30%. Here the sequenced sample was PBMCs, mostly from graft donor cells, taken 60 days after TCRalphabeta/CD19-depleted stem cell transplant. The receptors derive from a male patient between 2 and 10 years old who had a stem cell transplant for chronic granulomatous disease, so the T cells may come from the graft donor.

This clonotype was observed a few times. The rearrangement joins TRBV28 to TRBJ2-7, with D possibly being TRBD1 (6 bases). Per germline, CDR1 MDHEN and CDR2 SYDVKM. Trimming removed 1 base at V and 6 bases at J, with 13 bases between. The CDR3 consists of 14 residues. The CDR3 loop reads CASSLSYRVGEQYF. CDR3 DNA: TGTGCCAGCAGTTTATCTTACAGGGTAGGCGAGCAGTACTTC.

In its sample, this clonotype was seen many times. The chain employs TRBV28 and TRBJ2-1, with a weak D call TRBD1 (6 bases). The CDR3 has 17 amino acids. V lost 1 base, J lost 8 bases, and 21 bases lay in between. Germline loops: CDR1 MDHEN, CDR2 SYDVKM. The CDR3 nucleotides are TGTGCCAGCAGTTTATTAAGGGGGACCACCCTCGACCATGAGCAGTTCTTC. This gives the protein CASSLLRGTTLDHEQFF.

This clonotype was counted ten times or more. The V gene is TRBV12-3 or TRBV12-4, the J gene TRBJ2-1; D unclear. The CDR3 totals 11 residues. V dropped 6 bases and J dropped 4 bases, with 4 bases sitting between them. As DNA, the CDR3 is TGTGCCAGCAGGGTTTACAATGAGCAGTTCTTC. It encodes CASRVYNEQFF.

The table lists this clonotype with many counts. This sequence joins TRBV12-3 or TRBV12-4 and TRBJ2-1; 7 bases match TRBD1. Germline trimming cut 1 base from V and 5 bases from J; bases unmatched to any gene: 8. The CDR3 extends over 16 amino acids. DNA of the CDR3: TGTGCCAGCAGTTTAGTGTCAGGGGGTCCACACAATGAGCAGTTCTTC. Translating it yields CASSLVSGGPHNEQFF.

J is TRBJ2-5 and V is TRBV20-1; D remains unclear. CDR3 size: 15 residues. CDR1 is DFQATT, CDR2 SNEGSKA, per germline (reference sequence). V lost 6 bases, J lost 9 bases, and 26 bases lay in between. In nucleotides, the CDR3 is TGCAGTGCCCCACCCCCAGGCCTCCTTACGGGTGCCCAGTACTTC. Translating gives CSAPPPGLLTGAQYF.

This clonotype came up many times. The rearrangement joins TRBV9 to TRBJ2-1; D may be TRBD2 (6 bases). The CDR3 is 14 amino acids. Germline CDR1 is SGDLS and CDR2 is YYNGEE. Trimming took off 0 bases at V and 6 bases at J, with 10 bases between the two ends. CDR3 sequence reads: CASSVERRGNEQFF. The CDR3 DNA follows: TGTGCCAGCAGCGTAGAGAGGAGGGGCAATGAGCAGTTCTTC.

Ten or more counts support this clonotype. This chain joins TRBV6-2 or TRBV6-3 and TRBJ1-2, with 8 bases matching TRBD1. J was trimmed by 3 bases and V by 0 bases; bases with no gene match: 3. In germline, CDR1 is MNHEY, CDR2 SVGEGT. This CDR3 contains 15 residues. CDR3 sequence: CASSYSTGVHYGYTF. Written as DNA, the CDR3 is TGTGCCAGCAGTTACTCGACAGGGGTTCACTATGGCTACACCTTC.

This clonotype occurred a few times. This chain links TRBV5-6 with TRBJ2-1, with 8 bases identical to TRBD2. Germline V lookup: CDR1 SGHDT, CDR2 YYEEEE. Germline trimming cut 2 bases from V and 8 bases from J; bases unmatched to any gene: 9. The CDR3 length is 15 residues. CDR3 nucleotides: TGTGCCAGCAGCTTCTTAGCGGGAAGACTCTATGAGCAGTTCTTC. This translates into CASSFLAGRLYEQFF.

This clonotype was observed many times. The chain joins TRBV4-1 to TRBJ2-5; a weak D match, TRBD1 (7 bases). The CDR3 is 16 amino acids. V lost 0 bases to trimming and J lost 5 bases, with 16 bases between them. Germline loops: CDR1 MGHRA, CDR2 YSYEKL. The CDR3 sequence is CASSQDRPGGYETQYF. CDR3 coding DNA: TGCGCCAGCAGCCAAGATCGTCCAGGGGGGTACGAGACCCAGTACTTC.

The table lists this clonotype with many counts. The CDR3 reads CASSLERLAGNNEQFF. The CDR3 DNA reads as TGTGCCAGCAGCTTGGAGAGACTAGCAGGCAACAATGAGCAGTTCTTC. J is TRBJ2-1 and V is TRBV5-6; TRBD2 matches at 7 bases. Germline CDR1 reads SGHDT; CDR2 reads YYEEEE. The J segment lost 5 bases and the V segment lost 0 bases, leaving 8 bases of the junction unmatched. The CDR3 consists of 16 residues.

The chain links TRBV30 to TRBJ2-1; TRBD1 agrees at 8 bases. The V and J ends lost 3 bases and 1 base, in that order; junction bases with no gene match: 14. Germline lookup yields CDR1 GTSNPN and CDR2 SVGIG (reference sequence). This CDR3 comprises 18 residues. CDR3 residues: CAWSPRGNRGISYNEQFF. The CDR3 nucleotides read TGTGCCTGGAGCCCAAGGGGGAACAGGGGGATATCCTACAATGAGCAGTTCTTC.

Many counts were recorded for this clonotype. V gene TRBV6-5 combines with J gene TRBJ1-1; the match to TRBD1 covers 7 bases. The germline gives CDR1 MNHEY, CDR2 SVGAGI. The CDR3 has 17 amino acids. V trimming: 5 bases; J trimming: 0 bases; junction bases outside the gene matches: 12. The CDR3 spells CASSNHRGPQMNTEAFF. The DNA of the CDR3 is TGTGCCAGCAGTAATCACAGGGGTCCTCAAATGAACACTGAAGCTTTCTTT.

V is TRBV20-1 and J is TRBJ2-7; possibly TRBD2 for D (6 bases). Trimming took 4 bases from V and 2 from J, leaving 18 bases between them. The CDR3 is made up of 15 amino acids. Germline V gives CDR1 DFQATT, CDR2 SNEGSKA (reference sequence). The CDR3 loop is CSAKLPGVSTYEQYF. CDR3 sequence (DNA): TGCAGTGCTAAACTTCCGGGAGTTTCGACCTACGAGCAGTACTTC.

Ten or more counts support this clonotype. The genes are TRBV9 and TRBJ1-6; no clear D gene. CDR1 SGDLS and CDR2 YYNGEE come from the germline V gene. This CDR3 spans 13 amino acids. V shed 4 bases and J shed 10 bases, with 12 bases lying between them. The CDR3 DNA reads TGTGCCAGCAGCAACATCCGGGGATCACCCCTCCACTTT. Its translation: CASSNIRGSPLHF.

This clonotype has ten or more counts. The gene calls are TRBV7-8 and TRBJ1-5; 7 bases map to TRBD1. Germline loops: CDR1 SGHVS, CDR2 FQNEAQ. Trimming took 2 bases from V and 3 from J; bases not matched to a gene: 4. This CDR3 contains 15 residues. CDR3 in amino acids: CASSLLDRNNQPQHF. The CDR3, as DNA: TGTGCCAGCAGCTTACTGGACAGGAACAATCAGCCCCAGCATTTT. Filled out from reference TRBV7-8 and TRBJ1-5, the complete variable domain reads GAGVSQSPRYKVAKRGQDVALRCDPISGHVSLFWYQQALGQGPEFLTYFQNEAQLDKSGLPSDRFFAERPEGSVSTLKIQRTQQEDSAVYLCASSLLDRNNQPQHFGDGTRLSIL.

This clonotype showed up many times. The J gene is TRBJ2-6, the V gene TRBV16; no reliable D call. Per the germline V gene, CDR1 is KGHSY and CDR2 is FQNENV. Trimming removed 1 base from V and 0 bases from J, with 4 bases in between. There are 15 residues in the CDR3. The DNA of the CDR3 is TGTGCCAGCAGCCAATTGGGCTCTGGGGCCAACGTCCTGACTTTC. As protein: CASSQLGSGANVLTF.

This clonotype was observed a few times. The rearrangement links TRBV4-2 to TRBJ2-5, with TRBD1 matching 9 bases. V lost 0 bases and J lost 2; bases outside the gene matches: 19. This CDR3 has 21 amino acids. CDR1 and CDR2 from the germline V gene are LGHNA and YNFKEQ. CDR3 in DNA: TGTGCCAGCAGCCAAGAATACCCCTCCGGGACAGGGTTTCCGCATCAAGAGACCCAGTACTTC. Translated, it gives CASSQEYPSGTGFPHQETQYF.

At least ten counts were recorded for this clonotype. The chain links TRBV28 to TRBJ2-5, with D perhaps matching TRBD2 (5 bases). CDR1 MDHEN and CDR2 SYDVKM come from the germline V gene. Trimming left V 5 bases short and J 9 bases short, with 10 bases between. CDR3 size: 11 residues. The CDR3 sequence is CASSVQAAQYF. DNA of the CDR3: TGTGCCAGCAGTGTCCAAGCGGCCCAGTACTTC.

In its sample, this clonotype was seen many times. One end of the junction varies from germline; a read error may be responsible. Written as DNA, the CDR3 is TGCAGCGTCGAAGAAGACGGCTCTGGGGCCAACGTCCTGACTTTC. Encoded protein: CSVEEDGSGANVLTF. The chain links TRBV29-1 to TRBJ2-6; the D is unclear. Germline lookup yields CDR1 SQVTM and CDR2 ANQGSEA. The CDR3 length is 15 residues. Full variable domain (outside the CDR3, taken from reference TRBV29-1 and TRBJ2-6): SAVISQKPSRDICQRGTSLTIQCQVDSQVTMMFWYRQQPGQSLTLIATANQGSEATYESGFVIDKFPISRPNLTFSTLTVSNMSPEDSSIYLCSVEEDGSGANVLTFGAGSRLTVL.

The table lists this clonotype with many counts. V gene TRBV3-1 combines with J gene TRBJ2-7, with D tentatively TRBD1 (5 bases). Trimming stripped 4 bases from V and 4 bases from J, with 23 bases between. The CDR3 is 17 amino acids. Germline values: CDR1 LGHDT, CDR2 YNNKEL (reference sequence). The CDR3 nucleotides are TGTGCCAGCAGCCCAGCTAAGGGGTTAGCTCTCTTTTACGAGCAGTACTTC. Translated: CASSPAKGLALFYEQYF.

This clonotype was observed many times. The chain combines TRBV7-8 with TRBJ2-5, with 7 nucleotides matching TRBD2. The germline V gene encodes CDR1 SGHVS and CDR2 FQNEAQ. V shed 4 bases and J 2 bases; nucleotides not matched to a gene: 4. This CDR3 has 14 residues. The CDR3 protein is CASSWRELQETQYF. The CDR3 DNA is TGTGCCAGCAGCTGGCGGGAGTTACAAGAGACCCAGTACTTC. The full variable domain, its missing parts supplied by reference TRBV7-8 and TRBJ2-5, is GAGVSQSPRYKVAKRGQDVALRCDPISGHVSLFWYQQALGQGPEFLTYFQNEAQLDKSGLPSDRFFAERPEGSVSTLKIQRTQQEDSAVYLCASSWRELQETQYFGPGTRLLVL.

This clonotype appeared many times. This sequence joins TRBV12-3 or TRBV12-4 and TRBJ1-2, with a weak D call TRBD1 (5 bases). This CDR3 is built from 15 residues. V lost 7 bases and J lost 1, with 16 bases in between. CDR3 amino acids: CASTRREVLNYGYTF. CDR3 sequence (DNA): TGTGCCAGCACCCGCAGGGAAGTCCTTAACTATGGCTACACCTTC.

This clonotype appeared many times. V and J are TRBV28 and TRBJ2-7; possible D gene TRBD1, 5 bases. The length of the CDR3 is 15 residues. Trimming stripped 5 bases from V and 1 base from J, with 15 bases between. In germline, CDR1 is MDHEN, CDR2 SYDVKM. The CDR3 is CASSAQDSSSYEQYF. CDR3 coding DNA: TGTGCCAGCAGTGCGCAAGACAGTTCTTCCTACGAGCAGTACTTC.

The V call is TRBV27, the J call TRBJ2-1; TRBD1 matches at 7 bases. Losses at the gene ends were 7 bases for V and 4 bases for J; bases not matched to a gene: 10. This CDR3 region has 15 residues. CDR1 is MNHEY and CDR2 is SMNVEV in the germline V gene (reference sequence). DNA of the CDR3: TGTGCCAGCATATCCTTCCGGGACAGATACAATGAGCAGTTCTTC. Protein product: CASISFRDRYNEQFF.

The table lists this clonotype with many counts. CDR3 DNA: TGCGCCAGCAGCCCAGGAGACAGGGTGGGAGAAAAACTGTTTTTT. It is translated as CASSPGDRVGEKLFF. The J gene is TRBJ1-4, the V gene TRBV5-1; 7 bases are a match to TRBD1. The CDR3 runs 15 residues. V shed 4 bases and J 8 bases; nucleotides not matched to a gene: 11. Germline V gives CDR1 SGHRS, CDR2 YFSETQ.

Ten or more counts support this clonotype. The chain employs TRBV27 and TRBJ2-1; tentatively, D is TRBD1 (6 bases). V was shortened by 2 bases and J by 6 bases, with 11 bases between the two germline ends. Germline-derived CDR1 and CDR2 are MNHEY and SMNVEV (reference sequence). The length of the CDR3 is 14 residues. CDR3 sequence reads: CASSLKTGGNEQFF. CDR3 nucleotides: TGTGCCAGCAGTTTAAAGACAGGCGGCAATGAGCAGTTCTTC.